This is a list of T cell receptor beta chains from one sample in a study of beta chain features in type 1 diabetes. TCRdb's copy holds only in-frame clones and misses some; the assay was immunoSEQ multiplex PCR. The table lists roughly 150,000 clones, approximately 7.9% of them singletons. Sequenced: central memory CD4+ T cells from blood. Receptors originate from a man younger than 30 with type 1 diabetes. Each CDR3 is given with its conserved first and last residue. The order of the fields is clone size, D gene, V gene, J gene, CDR3 DNA, CDR3 protein. D genes are given only for firm matches. A clone size is listed for some rows: how often the clone was seen (once, few, many), or a class if it is expanded.

few	.	TRBV5-6	TRBJ2-1	TGTGCCAGCATCCTCGGCAGCGCCAATGAGCAGTTCTTC	CASILGSANEQFF
few	TRBD1	TRBV28	TRBJ2-4	TGTGCCAGCAGTCCACAGGGGGCGCGGGGCAAAAACATTCAGTACTTC	CASSPQGARGKNIQYF
few	.	TRBV7-8	TRBJ1-6	TGTGCCAGCAGCTTAGGGGAAAGGGGATCACCCCTCCACTTT	CASSLGERGSPLHF
.	TRBD2	TRBV7-2	TRBJ2-7	TGTGCCAGCAGCTTAGATTCGGGACTAGCTCGTGAGCAGTACTTC	CASSLDSGLAREQYF
.	.	TRBV27	TRBJ1-5	TGTGCCAGCAGTTTGGGCAGGAATCAGCCCCAGCATTTT	CASSLGRNQPQHF
few	TRBD1	TRBV18	TRBJ2-5	TGTGCCAGCACCAGACAGGGATGGGGAGAGACCCAGTACTTC	CASTRQGWGETQYF
.	.	TRBV28	TRBJ2-7	TGTGCCAGCAGTCCGGGACATTCCCACTACGAGCAGTACTTC	CASSPGHSHYEQYF
few	TRBD2	TRBV29-1	TRBJ2-3	TGCAGCGTTGGCCGGGGACTAGCGGGGGCCACAGATACGCAGTATTTT	CSVGRGLAGATDTQYF
few	.	TRBV28	TRBJ1-4	TGTGCCAGCAGCCTACCGGGGGGCTGGGAAAAACTGTTTTTT	CASSLPGGWEKLFF
few	TRBD1	TRBV28	TRBJ1-5	TGTGCCAGCCCCCCAGGCCCGGGCGACAGGGCTTTCAGTCAGCCCCAGCATTTT	CASPPGPGDRAFSQPQHF
.	TRBD1	TRBV18	TRBJ1-5	TGTGCCAGCTCACCACGGGGACAGGGGGCGCGGGGCAATCAGCCCCAGCATTTT	CASSPRGQGARGNQPQHF
few	TRBD2	TRBV5-4	TRBJ2-1	TGTGCCAGCAGCGAAAGGACTAGCGGGAACAATGAGCAGTTCTTC	CASSERTSGNNEQFF
.	.	TRBV15	TRBJ2-5	TGTGCCACCAGCAGACAACAGGCGCAAGAGACCCAGTACTTC	CATSRQQAQETQYF
few	TRBD1	TRBV27	TRBJ1-6	TGTGCCAGCAGGCGTGGGGACAGCCAAGCCTTTTATTCACCCCTCCACTTT	CASRRGDSQAFYSPLHF
.	.	TRBV2	TRBJ2-6	TGTGCCAGCAGTAGAGCCCTCCAGGGTGAAAACGTCCTGACTTTC	CASSRALQGENVLTF
few	TRBD2	TRBV29-1	TRBJ2-1	TGCAGCGCCCATACTAGCGGGAGATACAATGAGCAGTTCTTC	CSAHTSGRYNEQFF
few	TRBD2	TRBV5-1	TRBJ2-5	TGCGCCAGCAGTAGGGGACTAGCGGGTTGGTCGGAGACCCAGTACTTC	CASSRGLAGWSETQYF
.	.	TRBV21-1	TRBJ1-2	TGTGCCAGCAGCCAGACCGGGGGAGCAGGGGGCTACACCTTC	CASSQTGGAGGYTF
many	TRBD1	TRBV5-4	TRBJ1-2	TGTGCCAGCAGTCTTGGACAGGTAACGGGCTACACCTTC	CASSLGQVTGYTF
few	.	TRBV5-4	TRBJ2-1	TGTGCCAGCAGCCCTTCGCTAGCACTGAACAATGAGCAGTTCTTC	CASSPSLALNNEQFF
few	TRBD1	TRBV5-4	TRBJ1-4	TGTGCCAGCAGCCCGACAGGGGGCGCGCAGGGGGATGAAAAACTGTTTTTT	CASSPTGGAQGDEKLFF
few	.	TRBV6-6	TRBJ2-1	TGTGCCAGCACTGCACAGGGAGTAGGGCAGTTCTTC	CASTAQGVGQFF
.	TRBD2	TRBV5-6	TRBJ2-1	TGTGCCAGCAGCTTGGGCCCTAGCGGGAGTGTGCAGTTCTTC	CASSLGPSGSVQFF